The 20 T cell receptor beta chains presented below share a single source sample, sequenced in a study of cytomegalovirus exposure and HLA in healthy donors. With 60 Vbeta and 13 Jbeta primers, the PCR was carried out. The protocol was immunoSEQ multiplex PCR, while the TCRdb copy is restricted to in-frame clones and leaves out a portion. The data hold around 150,000 clones, with 87% observed a single time. The sample was PBMCs. All receptors come from a woman aged 25 to 39 in good health and CMV-seronegative.

The chain carries TRBV27 and TRBJ2-6, with 7 nucleotides matching TRBD1. This CDR3 has 15 amino acids. Per germline, CDR1 MNHEY and CDR2 SMNVEV (reference sequence). Trimming took 3 bases from V and 2 from J; bases not matched to a gene: 1. The CDR3 sequence is CASSFRGTGANVLTF. Written as DNA, the CDR3 is TGTGCCAGCAGTTTCAGGGGGACTGGGGCCAACGTCCTGACTTTC.

This rearrangement joins TRBV23-1 to TRBJ1-5; TRBD1 might be the D (5 bases). TRBV23-1 is an ORF, with its function uncertain. The CDR3 is 14 amino acids. V was pared by 10 bases and J by 5 bases, with 18 bases between. The CDR3 here is CANPKWLGDQPQHF. The CDR3 region has the DNA TGCGCCAACCCGAAGTGGTTAGGGGATCAGCCCCAGCATTTT.

The rearrangement joins TRBV28 to TRBJ2-7, with 8 bases aligning to TRBD2. This CDR3 is 15 amino acids long. The germline CDR1 and CDR2 sequences are MDHEN and SYDVKM. Trimming removed 4 bases from V and 3 bases from J; junction bases left unmatched: 8. This CDR3 reads CASSSGQRGLYEQYF. For the CDR3, the DNA is TGTGCCAGCAGTTCTGGACAGCGGGGGCTCTACGAGCAGTACTTC.

This clone showed up just once. This chain joins TRBV27 and TRBJ1-4, with 7 bases lining up with TRBD1. Germline CDR1 MNHEY, CDR2 SMNVEV (reference sequence). Trimming cost V 5 bases and J 2 bases; bases outside gene matches: 5. The CDR3 extends over 15 amino acids. The CDR3 loop reads CASSLQGYTNEKLFF. CDR3 in DNA: TGTGCCAGCAGTCTACAGGGGTACACTAATGAAAAACTGTTTTTT. The full variable domain, its missing parts supplied by reference TRBV27 and TRBJ1-4, is EAQVTQNPRYLITVTGKKLTVTCSQNMNHEYMSWYRQDPGLGLRQIYYSMNVEVTDKGDVPEGYKVSRKEKRNFPLILESPSPNQTSLYFCASSLQGYTNEKLFFGSGTQLSVL.

As concerns this clone: The junction departs from germline at one end; a sequencing error may be responsible. The chain uses TRBV7-7 and TRBJ2-5; a possible D gene is TRBD2 (6 bases). The CDR3 is made up of 15 amino acids. Germline V lookup: CDR1 SSHAT, CDR2 FNYEAQ (reference sequence). The CDR3 DNA sequence: TGTGCTAGCAGCCCCCCTTCTGCTTCGGGAGAGGCCCAGTACTTC. Translated, it gives CASSPPSASGEAQYF. The variable domain in full, completed from reference TRBV7-7 and TRBJ2-5, reads GAGVSQSPRYKVTKRGQDVTLRCDPISSHATLYWYQQALGQGPEFLTYFNYEAQPDKSGLPSDRFSAERPEGSISTLTIQRTEQRDSAMYRCASSPPSASGEAQYFGPGTRLLVL.

The CDR3: CASSASGTGDYEQYF. For the CDR3, the DNA is TGTGCCAGCAGTGCTTCCGGGACAGGAGACTACGAGCAGTACTTC. The J gene is TRBJ2-7, the V gene TRBV28; 8 bases map to TRBD1. Germline values: CDR1 MDHEN, CDR2 SYDVKM. The length of the CDR3 is 15 residues. The V segment lost 5 bases and the J segment 3 bases; nucleotides outside the gene matches: 9.

The chain recombines TRBV4-3 with TRBJ2-7; 8 bases fit TRBD2. The CDR3 is 15 amino acids. Germline V lookup: CDR1 LGHNA, CDR2 YSLEER. V shed 1 base and J 5 bases; nucleotides not matched to a gene: 7. The DNA of the CDR3 is TGCGCCAGCAGCCAAGGGTCTAGCGGGCCTAACGAGCAGTACTTC. Its translation: CASSQGSSGPNEQYF.

This sequence joins TRBV7-6 and TRBJ1-1, with D possibly TRBD1 on 5 matching bases. The CDR3 has 14 residues. Trimming shortened V by 5 bases and J by 3 bases, and 13 bases separated the two germline ends. In germline, CDR1 is SGHVS, CDR2 FNYEAQ. The CDR3: CASSPRQGYTEAFF. CDR3 DNA sequence: TGTGCCAGCAGCCCCCGTCAGGGTTACACTGAAGCTTTCTTT.

This sequence joins TRBV7-6 and TRBJ2-3; 11 bases line up with TRBD2. Germline V gives CDR1 SGHVS, CDR2 FNYEAQ. The CDR3 extends over 15 amino acids. After removal of 5 bases from V and 4 bases from J, the junction contained 5 bases not matched to a gene. The CDR3 coding sequence is TGTGCCAGCAGCCAGACTAGCGGGGTGGCAGATACGCAGTATTTT. Translation: CASSQTSGVADTQYF.

The J gene is TRBJ2-1, the V gene TRBV7-2; 7 bases line up with TRBD2. CDR3 length: 15 residues. CDR1 and CDR2 (germline): SGHTA, FQGNSA. The trim removed 5 bases at V and 0 bases at J, leaving 4 bases unmatched. The CDR3 coding sequence is TGTGCCAGCAGCCCCGGGGGGAGCTCCTACAATGAGCAGTTCTTC. It specifies CASSPGGSSYNEQFF.

The chain uses TRBV7-2 and TRBJ2-7, with 8 positions matching TRBD1. This CDR3 spans 14 amino acids. Trimming took 1 base from V and 6 from J; bases not matched to a gene: 5. Looked up from germline, CDR1 is SGHTA and CDR2 is FQGNSA. As DNA, the CDR3 is TGTGCCAGCAGCTTAGTCCAGGGGGCTGTCGAGCAGTACTTC. Translating it yields CASSLVQGAVEQYF.

V usage is TRBV7-8 and J usage is TRBJ1-1; D is unresolved. Per the germline V gene, CDR1 is SGHVS and CDR2 is FQNEAQ. The CDR3 runs 13 residues. Trimming left V 4 bases short and J 7 bases short, with 13 bases between. The DNA for the CDR3 is TGTGCCAGCAGCTCCCCCCCCCGGGGTGAAGCTTTCTTT. Protein product: CASSSPPRGEAFF.

This chain uses TRBV28 with TRBJ1-3, with TRBD1 identical over 9 bases. The V segment lost 6 bases and the J segment 2 bases; nucleotides outside the gene matches: 11. Germline lookup yields CDR1 MDHEN and CDR2 SYDVKM. The CDR3 has 17 amino acids. CDR3 amino acids: CASRLGGTGTAGNTIYF. The DNA for the CDR3 is TGTGCCAGCAGGTTAGGGGGGACAGGGACCGCTGGAAACACCATATATTTT.

CDR3 amino acids: CATSSAGGYEKLFF. CDR3 DNA: TGTGCCACCAGTTCGGCAGGGGGATATGAAAAACTGTTTTTT. V usage is TRBV15 and J usage is TRBJ1-4, with 7 bases fitting TRBD1. The J segment lost 6 bases and the V segment lost 6 bases, leaving 7 bases of the junction unmatched. Per the germline V gene, CDR1 is LNHNV and CDR2 is YYDKDF (reference sequence). This CDR3 has 14 amino acids.

The chain recombines TRBV19 with TRBJ2-4, with TRBD1 identical over 11 bases. The germline V gene encodes CDR1 LNHDA and CDR2 SQIVND (reference sequence). The CDR3 covers 13 residues. With 8 bases clipped from V and 6 bases from J, the junction kept 3 bases outside the gene matches. CDR3 DNA: TGTGCCAGTGGGACAGGGGGAGTAAACATTCAGTACTTC. Translating it yields CASGTGGVNIQYF.

The chain has TRBV28 and TRBJ2-5; maybe TRBD2 (6 bases). The germline V gene encodes CDR1 MDHEN and CDR2 SYDVKM. CDR3 length equals 13 residues. V was pared by 7 bases and J by 1 base, with 10 bases between. The CDR3 here is CASTLEGQETQYF. The CDR3 nucleotides are TGTGCCAGCACCCTGGAGGGCCAAGAGACCCAGTACTTC.

The chain recombines TRBV7-2 with TRBJ2-3, with 14 bases lining up with TRBD2. The length of the CDR3 is 17 residues. Unmatched junction bases numbered 4, after V lost 5 bases and J lost 0 bases. Germline CDR1 is SGHTA and CDR2 is FQGNSA. CDR3 nucleotides: TGTGCCAGCAGCCTACGACTAGCGGGGGGGAGCACAGATACGCAGTATTTT. Translated, it gives CASSLRLAGGSTDTQYF. Together with reference TRBV7-2 and TRBJ2-3, the CDR3 gives the full variable domain: GAGVSQSPSNKVTEKGKDVELRCDPISGHTALYWYRQSLGQGLEFLIYFQGNSAPDKSGLPSDRFSAERTGGSVSTLTIQRTQQEDSAVYLCASSLRLAGGSTDTQYFGPGTRLTVL.

V is TRBV30 and J is TRBJ2-1; TRBD2 might be the D (5 bases). Germline CDR1 is GTSNPN and CDR2 is SVGIG (reference sequence). V was pared by 3 bases and J by 6 bases, with 12 bases between. The CDR3 extends over 13 amino acids. The CDR3 bases are TGTGCCTGGAGCGCTAGAGGGATCAATGAGCAGTTCTTC. This translates into CAWSARGINEQFF.

This clone was seen a single time. The chain uses TRBV27 and TRBJ2-2; D may be TRBD2 (6 bases). Between the trimmed V and J ends, which lost 4 bases and 6 bases, there was a span of 21 bases. The CDR3 covers 17 residues. Germline values: CDR1 MNHEY, CDR2 SMNVEV (reference sequence). This CDR3 is CASSSRLASAFPGELFF. CDR3 nucleotides: TGTGCCAGCAGTTCTAGACTCGCTAGCGCGTTTCCCGGGGAGCTGTTTTTT.

This chain joins TRBV28 and TRBJ1-3; D uncertain. This CDR3 has 16 residues. V gave up 3 bases and J gave up 7 bases, with 19 bases separating them. Germline-derived CDR1 and CDR2 are MDHEN and SYDVKM. CDR3 DNA sequence: TGTGCCAGCAGTTTGGCGTGGCGGGCCCGGAGGAACACCATATATTTT. This gives the protein CASSLAWRARRNTIYF.